This paragraph reports one T cell receptor (beta chain). Its target is not known. This specimen comes from a study of vaccination and CD4 T cells after COVID-19. Study context: Typically, post-vaccine samples were obtained a median approximately 70 days after dose two, within a range of 14 to 241.

The Oncomine TCR Beta short-read assay was applied to DNA of cultured CD4+ T cells. TCRdb ran MiXCR on the PCR reads and lists one entry per CDR3 protein. The data hold about 11,000 distinct CDR3 sequences, with 73% observed a single time. Regarding treatment: roughly ten-day PBMC culture with coronavirus spike peptide pools or control peptides (ViraFEST assay). Germline V lookup: CDR1 MNHEY, CDR2 SMNVEV (reference sequence). The V end was cut by 3 bases, the J end by 2 bases, with 10 bases between. The CDR3 has 14 amino acids. The sequencing sample was made of CD4+ T cells from blood, cultured in vitro. The source of this sequence is a human donor who had recovered from COVID-19. The J gene is TRBJ1-2, the V gene TRBV27; D is unclear. The CDR3 protein is CASSFLGSNYGYTF. In DNA form, the CDR3 reads TGTGCCAGCAGTTTCTTGGGCAGCAACTATGGCTACACCTTC.